The 17 T cell receptor beta chains in this list originate from one sample, sequenced in a study of T-cell memory formation after mild COVID-19. TCRdb re-derived calls from the 5' RACE reads in MiXCR, one entry per CDR3 protein. The data show around 150,000 distinct CDR3 sequences, approximately 14% seen once. Source material: PBMCs or a T cell subset sorted from them (not recorded which). These receptors came from an adult woman who had mild COVID-19 (a few samples of this study predate the infection). Cell type and time point are not known.

In this sample, this clonotype turned up a few times. The chain has TRBV20-1 and TRBJ1-2, with 7 bases fitting TRBD1. CDR3 length: 13 residues. The trim removed 5 bases at V and 2 bases at J, leaving 5 bases unmatched. Looked up from germline, CDR1 is DFQATT and CDR2 is SNEGSKA (reference sequence). The CDR3 sequence is CSARDRANYGYTF. The CDR3 DNA reads as TGCAGTGCTCGGGACAGAGCCAACTATGGCTACACCTTC.

The V call is TRBV7-2, the J call TRBJ2-7; D is undetermined. CDR1 and CDR2 from the germline V gene are SGHTA and FQGNSA. V shed 3 bases and J shed 6 bases, with 9 bases lying between them. The CDR3 runs 12 residues. The CDR3 coding sequence is TGTGCCAGCAGCTTGGCCGGGTTCGAGCAGTACTTC. This codes for CASSLAGFEQYF. The complete variable domain, with remaining parts taken from reference TRBV7-2 and TRBJ2-7, reads GAGVSQSPSNKVTEKGKDVELRCDPISGHTALYWYRQSLGQGLEFLIYFQGNSAPDKSGLPSDRFSAERTGGSVSTLTIQRTQQEDSAVYLCASSLAGFEQYFGPGTRLTVT.

The J gene is TRBJ1-4, the V gene TRBV7-9; 9 bases match TRBD1. In germline, CDR1 is SEHNR, CDR2 FQNEAQ (reference sequence). V lost 5 bases, J lost 3 bases, and 4 bases stayed unmatched. The CDR3 consists of 15 residues. DNA for the CDR3: TGTGCCAGCAGCCCCGGGACAGGGCCTAATGAAAAACTGTTTTTT. Translating gives CASSPGTGPNEKLFF. The full variable domain, completed using reference TRBV7-9 and TRBJ1-4, is DTGVSQNPRHKITKRGQNVTFRCDPISEHNRLYWYRQTLGQGPEFLTYFQNEAQLEKSRLLSDRFSAERPKGSFSTLEIQRTEQGDSAMYLCASSPGTGPNEKLFFGSGTQLSVL.

The chain links TRBV7-9 to TRBJ2-7, with a tentative D call TRBD1 (6 bases). Per the germline V gene, CDR1 is SEHNR and CDR2 is FQNEAQ (reference sequence). Trimming took off 0 bases at V and 2 bases at J, with 8 bases between the two ends. The CDR3 has 14 residues. As DNA, the CDR3 is TGTGCCAGCAGCTTAGCAGGACAGACCTACGAGCAGTACTTC. Encoded protein: CASSLAGQTYEQYF.

In this sample, this clonotype turned up many times. The CDR3, as DNA: TGTGCCAGCAGCCCCAGGAGCTCCTACGAGCAGTACTTC. It specifies CASSPRSSYEQYF. This chain connects TRBV7-2 to TRBJ2-7; D is unresolved. Germline values: CDR1 SGHTA, CDR2 FQGNSA. V lost 5 bases, J lost 0 bases, and 8 bases lay in between. This CDR3 spans 13 amino acids.

The rearrangement uses TRBV29-1 and TRBJ1-1; D unresolved. Germline CDR1 is SQVTM and CDR2 is ANQGSEA. Trimming took off 3 bases at V and 4 bases at J, with 12 bases between the two ends. The CDR3 covers 13 residues. In DNA form, the CDR3 reads TGCAGCGTTGAGAGGGATCATGGCACTGAAGCTTTCTTT. Translated: CSVERDHGTEAFF.

This clonotype was seen only a few times. The chain links TRBV7-2 to TRBJ2-7; TRBD2 aligns across 7 bases. This CDR3 contains 14 residues. CDR1 and CDR2 from the germline V gene are SGHTA and FQGNSA. After removal of 1 base from V and 6 bases from J, the junction contained 6 bases not matched to a gene. CDR3 protein: CASSLGGSIVEQYF. Written as DNA, the CDR3 is TGTGCCAGCAGCTTAGGCGGGAGTATTGTCGAGCAGTACTTC. The entire variable domain, with the rest obtained from reference TRBV7-2 and TRBJ2-7, is as follows: GAGVSQSPSNKVTEKGKDVELRCDPISGHTALYWYRQSLGQGLEFLIYFQGNSAPDKSGLPSDRFSAERTGGSVSTLTIQRTQQEDSAVYLCASSLGGSIVEQYFGPGTRLTVT.

This clonotype has ten or more counts. V usage is TRBV5-6 and J usage is TRBJ2-1; no reliable D call. V lost 2 bases to trimming and J lost 9 bases, with 12 bases between them. This CDR3 region has 13 residues. Looked up from germline, CDR1 is SGHDT and CDR2 is YYEEEE. As DNA, the CDR3 is TGTGCCAGCAGCTTATCCGGTCCGGGTGAGCAGTTCTTC. The encoded protein is CASSLSGPGEQFF.

This clonotype was seen a few times. J is TRBJ2-3 and V is TRBV6-5; D gene unclear. CDR1 and CDR2 from the germline V gene are MNHEY and SVGAGI. V dropped 2 bases and J dropped 7 bases, with 16 bases sitting between them. The CDR3 runs 15 residues. The CDR3 bases are TGTGCCAGCAGTTACCGGTCCTGGGTGGATAATACGCAGTATTTT. It is translated as CASSYRSWVDNTQYF.

The rearrangement uses TRBV5-1 and TRBJ1-3; perhaps TRBD1 as D (6 bases). Germline-derived CDR1 and CDR2 are SGHRS and YFSETQ. The V gene lost 4 bases and the J gene lost 2 bases, with 10 bases spanning the gap. The CDR3 has 14 residues. CDR3 protein: CASSRTATGNTIYF. The CDR3 DNA reads as TGCGCCAGCAGCCGGACAGCTACTGGAAACACCATATATTTT.

The gene calls are TRBV7-2 and TRBJ2-5, with D possibly being TRBD2 (6 bases). The CDR3 totals 12 residues. Germline V CDR1 and CDR2: SGHTA, FQGNSA. V dropped 8 bases and J dropped 0 bases, with 7 bases sitting between them. The chain's CDR3 is CASGGYQETQYF. CDR3 in DNA: TGTGCCAGCGGGGGGTACCAAGAGACCCAGTACTTC.

On this clonotype itself: At one end, the junction sequence differs from germline, possibly due to a read error. J is TRBJ1-2 and V is TRBV7-7, with D unresolved. The germline V gene has CDR1 SSHAT and CDR2 FNYEAQ (reference sequence). CDR3 length: 15 residues. CDR3 in DNA: TGTGCTAGCAGCTTAGATACACCGTCGGACTATGGCTACACCTTC. This sequence encodes CASSLDTPSDYGYTF.

There are a few counts of this clonotype. This chain connects TRBV7-3 to TRBJ2-1; 7 bases are a match to TRBD2. With V trimmed by 0 bases and J by 2 bases, 4 bases remained unmatched. CDR1 is SGHTA, CDR2 FQGTGA, per germline. CDR3 size: 16 residues. In DNA form, the CDR3 reads TGTGCCAGCAGCTTAACGGCGGGAGTCCCCTACAATGAGCAGTTCTTC. It yields the protein CASSLTAGVPYNEQFF.

This clonotype appeared a few times. The rearrangement links TRBV4-1 to TRBJ2-4; D gene ambiguous. Germline lookup yields CDR1 MGHRA and CDR2 YSYEKL. The CDR3 runs 13 residues. Trimming stripped 4 bases from V and 9 bases from J, with 13 bases between. The CDR3 reads CASSPEARTIQYF. CDR3 in DNA: TGCGCCAGCAGCCCGGAAGCCCGAACCATTCAGTACTTC.

This clonotype came up a few times. This rearrangement joins TRBV12-3 or TRBV12-4 to TRBJ2-4; D might be TRBD1 (7 bases). The CDR3 sequence is 15 residues long. Trimming took 6 bases from V and 0 from J, leaving 12 bases between them. CDR3 coding DNA: TGTGCCAGCAGCCCAGGGGGACTAGCCAAAAACATTCAGTACTTC. It specifies CASSPGGLAKNIQYF.

The chain combines TRBV11-1 with TRBJ2-2; D unresolved. CDR3 size: 14 residues. In germline, CDR1 is SGHAT, CDR2 FQDESV (reference sequence). CDR3 coding DNA: TGTGCGTCTCAGAGAGGAGCGAACACCGGGGAGCTGTTTTTT. Protein: CASQRGANTGELFF. The complete variable domain, with remaining parts taken from reference TRBV11-1 and TRBJ2-2, reads EAEVAQSPRYKITEKSQAVAFWCDPISGHATLYWYRQILGQGPELLVQFQDESVVDDSQLPKDRFSAERLKGVDSTLKIQPAELGDSAMYLCASQRGANTGELFFGEGSRLTVL.

A single count supports this clonotype. The rearrangement links TRBV4-3 to TRBJ1-5, with D possibly matching TRBD1 (5 bases). Germline V gives CDR1 LGHNA, CDR2 YSLEER. Trimming pared 1 base from V and 7 bases from J, leaving 8 bases between. The CDR3 loop spans 13 amino acids. The CDR3 coding sequence is TGCGCCAGCAGCCAAGGGGGGAGCCAGCCCCAGCATTTT. The encoded protein is CASSQGGSQPQHF.